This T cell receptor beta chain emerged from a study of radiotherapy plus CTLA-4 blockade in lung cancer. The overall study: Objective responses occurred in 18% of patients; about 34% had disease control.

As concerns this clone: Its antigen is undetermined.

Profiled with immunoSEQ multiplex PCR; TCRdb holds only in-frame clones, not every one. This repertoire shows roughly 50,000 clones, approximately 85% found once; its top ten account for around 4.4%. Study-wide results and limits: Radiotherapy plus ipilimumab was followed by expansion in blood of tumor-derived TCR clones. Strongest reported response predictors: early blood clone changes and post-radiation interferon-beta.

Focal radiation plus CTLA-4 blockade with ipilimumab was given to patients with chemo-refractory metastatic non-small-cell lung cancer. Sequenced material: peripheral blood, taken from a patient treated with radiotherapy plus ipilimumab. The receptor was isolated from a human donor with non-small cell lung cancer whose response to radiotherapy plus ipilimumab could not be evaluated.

This CDR3 is CATSRAGQVYGYTF. CDR3 nucleotides: TGTGCCACCAGCAGAGCCGGCCAGGTCTATGGCTACACCTTC. The chain links TRBV15 to TRBJ1-2; D unclear. The CDR3 covers 14 residues. The germline V gene has CDR1 LNHNV and CDR2 YYDKDF (reference sequence). V lost 1 base to trimming and J lost 4 bases, with 10 bases between them.